Listed here are 7 T cell receptor beta chains from one sample, sequenced in a study of beta chain features in type 1 diabetes. These receptors are not linked to any known antigen. cDNA synthesis used the whole RNA isolate, giving expressed TCRB sequences. Method: immunoSEQ multiplex PCR; TCRdb's copy keeps in-frame clones and lacks some. The sample records about 700,000 clones, around 15% being singletons. The study's findings and limits: For Type 1 diabetes patients, all four CD4+ subsets carried TCRB CDR3s that were moderately but significantly shorter.

Sequencing used naive CD4+ T cells from blood. All receptors derive from a man between 18 and 35 years old with type 1 diabetes.

The CDR3 sequence is CASSSADQPQHF. CDR3 bases: TGTGCCAGCAGCTCGGCCGATCAGCCCCAGCATTTT. V is TRBV5-8 and J is TRBJ1-5; D is undetermined. Per the germline V gene, CDR1 is SGHTS and CDR2 is YDEGEE. The CDR3 is 12 amino acids. V dropped 3 bases and J dropped 5 bases, with 6 bases sitting between them.

The CDR3, as DNA: TGCGCCAGCTACCCCTTTATGGGACTCCAGGGGAAGACCCAGTACTTC. Protein product: CASYPFMGLQGKTQYF. The chain carries TRBV5-1 and TRBJ2-5; D possibly matches TRBD1 or TRBD2 (6 bases each). V lost 7 bases to trimming and J lost 6 bases, with 25 bases between them. Germline CDR1 reads SGHRS; CDR2 reads YFSETQ. CDR3 length: 16 residues.

This clone was recorded a few times. The V call is TRBV5-1, the J call TRBJ2-7; the D is unclear. CDR1 and CDR2 from the germline V gene are SGHRS and YFSETQ. Trimming took 0 bases from V and 1 from J, leaving 11 bases between them. This CDR3 is 15 amino acids long. Here the CDR3 reads CASSLEGSMSYEQYF. The CDR3 DNA reads TGCGCCAGCAGCTTGGAGGGCAGCATGTCCTACGAGCAGTACTTC.

This clone has a handful of counts. The rearrangement links TRBV30 to TRBJ2-7; the D gene could be TRBD1 or TRBD2 (5 bases each). The CDR3 spans 13 residues. Trimming took off 2 bases at V and 6 bases at J, with 14 bases between the two ends. Germline V gene data show CDR1 as GTSNPN and CDR2 as SVGIG (reference sequence). The CDR3 DNA follows: TGTGCCTGGAGTCCCCGGGGCAGCCTCGAGCAGTACTTC. Translation: CAWSPRGSLEQYF.

In this sample, this clone turned up a few times. V gene TRBV5-6 combines with J gene TRBJ1-6; no reliable D call. The ends were cut back, 3 bases at V and 10 bases at J, with 11 bases in the middle. CDR3 length: 13 amino acids. Germline loops: CDR1 SGHDT, CDR2 YYEEEE. The CDR3 spells CASSSRFGSPLHF. In nucleotides, the CDR3 is TGTGCCAGCAGCTCGCGTTTCGGATCACCCCTCCACTTT.

Note on this clone: The identical CDR3 is also encoded by other nucleotide sequences in the sample. The V and J genes are TRBV9 and TRBJ2-2; 11 nucleotides agree with TRBD1. The junction had 2 bases not matched to a gene; V was cut back by 0 bases and J by 4 bases. The CDR3 spans 16 residues. Germline CDR1 reads SGDLS; CDR2 reads YYNGEE. CDR3 loop: CASSVAGTGGTGELFF. As DNA, the CDR3 is TGTGCCAGCAGCGTAGCGGGGACAGGGGGCACCGGGGAGCTGTTTTTT.

The rearrangement joins TRBV12-2 to TRBJ1-1. TRBV12-2 is classified as a pseudogene. The CDR3 is 16 residues long. CDR3 sequence reads: CASRLVTRMNQPEAFF. For the CDR3, the DNA is TGTGCAAGTCGCTTAGTCACACGGATGAACCAACCCGAAGCTTTCTTT.